The entry that follows covers one T cell receptor beta chain sequence. Per germline, CDR1 GTSNPN and CDR2 SVGIG (reference sequence). The CDR3 is 12 residues long. Trimming took off 0 bases at V and 4 bases at J, with 7 bases between the two ends. The sample originates from a study of T cell changes during pregnancy in multiple sclerosis. Only in-frame clones appear in the TCRdb table, and some are missing; sequencing was by immunoSEQ multiplex PCR. This table holds roughly 56,000 clones, about 90% found once. The source was CD4+ T cells from peripheral blood mononuclear cells, collected after pregnancy. The sequence derives from a female donor in good health, enrolled as a control in a pregnancy study. This chain links TRBV30 with TRBJ2-7; D gene uncertain. The CDR3 sequence is CAWSVREYEQYF. The CDR3 region has the DNA TGTGCCTGGAGTGTAAGAGAGTACGAGCAGTACTTC.